This T cell receptor beta chain derives from a study of blood T cell repertoires in COVID-19 (TCRdb year 2020). With respect to the entire study: Samples covering the acute and convalescent phases of COVID-19 were provided by collaborators in the United States, Italy and Spain. Samples came from the ongoing ImmuneRACE study (first 160 participants) plus 1,254 subjects from 6 global collaborators. The repertoires were made available in a free public database intended to serve as a resource for research on the immune response to SARS-CoV-2. Where available, HLA class I and class II types were taken from metadata supplied by the sample provider and were not determined by assay-based typing. The dataset comprised deeply sampled blood TCRbeta repertoires from subjects exposed to, actively infected with, or recovered from COVID-19. The prospective study material was composed of cDNA or gDNA derived from T cells, B-cell-depleted T cells, or PBMCs. Nearly every sample came with metadata listing a de-identified subject ID, COVID-19 status, age in years and sex. The research as a whole found: The amount of clinical and demographic metadata varied by source and participant and was provided uncurated.

Each collaborating institution followed its own protocols to collect whole blood in K2EDTA tubes. Collaborator samples were shipped for TCRbeta analysis as frozen whole blood, isolated PBMCs, or DNA extracted from either sample type. The immunoSEQ Assay, a bias-controlled multiplex PCR, was used to amplify TCRbeta CDR3 regions from genomic DNA. In the original analysis: Nucleated cell counts per sample were estimated from amplification of reference gene primers within the assay. To quantify the absolute abundance of each unique TCRbeta CDR3 rearrangement, sequence reads were collapsed and filtered. For each sample, productive Simpson clonality was calculated as the square root of Simpson's diversity index across productive rearrangements. TCRdb stores this immuneACCESS table with in-frame sequences only. Part of the clones is absent; in the studies checked, under half of the shortfall reflects unresolved V genes, and no reason is known for the rest. V and J calls and clone size are those listed in that table; D and trimming were worked out from the DNA. This sample holds 170,000 or so clones; about 86% were observed only once. The top ten clonotypes cover roughly 7% of the sample.

Regarding this clone: Its target antigen remains unknown. The record has no base qualities; no much larger clone is one base away.

The germline V gene encodes CDR1 MNHEY and CDR2 SVGAGI. The CDR3 runs 15 residues from the cysteine to the phenylalanine. Solely the CDR3 DNA is kept, with 45 bases framed from the first base. V lost 5 bases and J lost 10 bases, and the count of bases not matched to a germline gene is 5. The V and J segments used are TRBV6-5 and TRBJ2-1; TRBD2 fits 16 bases in the junction. This receptor was identified in a man aged 50 to 60 with active or convalescent COVID-19. Source material: peripheral blood. The DNA sequence is as follows: TGTGCCAGCAGTACCTCGGGACTAGCGGGAGGGGAGCAGTTCTTC. This sequence encodes CASSTSGLAGGEQFF.